This T cell receptor beta chain was found in a study of early T cells in non-severe SARS-CoV-2 infection. Study-wide background: Unpaired chains resulted from sequencing bulk RNA of unsorted whole blood. Whole-study results and caveats: VDJdb matching, biased toward anti-spike CD8 responses, missed private and CD4 specificities.

With V trimmed by 6 bases and J by 6 bases, 9 bases remained unmatched. CDR3 length equals 15 residues. Germline values: CDR1 SQVTM, CDR2 ANQGSEA. This clonotype was counted between two and nine times. Its antigen is currently unknown. Unique molecular identifier tags were affixed to discrete cDNA molecules. MiXCR, run by TCRdb on the 5' RACE reads, gives a single entry per CDR3 protein. The sample records 90,000 or so distinct CDR3 sequences, 15% being singletons. The sequencing sample was made of whole blood. The source of this sequence is an adult who was a healthcare worker with PCR-confirmed SARS-CoV-2 infection or an uninfected control (not recorded which). The V gene is TRBV29-1, the J gene TRBJ1-4; 11 bases are shared with TRBD1. The CDR3 region is CSVLVRTGGDEKLFF. The CDR3 DNA reads as TGCAGCGTCCTAGTGCGGACAGGGGGCGATGAAAAACTGTTTTTT.